This is a list of T cell receptor beta chains from one sample in a study of CD4 and CD8 cells across lung adenocarcinoma regions. TCRdb reanalysed the PCR reads using MiXCR and keeps one entry per CDR3 protein. The sample holds over 2,500 distinct CDR3 sequences, 35% to 55% seen once. The sample consisted of CD8+ T cells from the center of a lung tumor. The source is a male donor with lung adenocarcinoma. The CD4 and CD8 labels of this study may be unreliable. CDR3s include the opening cysteine and the closing phenylalanine or tryptophan. A D gene is named only where the DNA matches it firmly. Clone sizes are given selectively: once, few, many, or a class where the clone is expanded.

size: .; length: 15; V: TRBV30; J: TRBJ2-3; D: .; DNA: TGTGCCTGGAGTGTAGGAGGGGGGCTCACAGATACGCAGTATTTT; CDR3: CAWSVGGGLTDTQYF
size: .; length: 15; V: TRBV7-2; J: TRBJ1-2; D: .; DNA: TGTGCCAGCAGCTTAGCGCTACAAGGGCGGAGTGGCTACACCTTC; CDR3: CASSLALQGRSGYTF
size: .; length: 11; V: TRBV6-1; J: TRBJ2-7; D: .; DNA: TGTGCCAGCACCATAAACTACGAGCAGTACTTC; CDR3: CASTINYEQYF
size: .; length: 14; V: TRBV6-1; J: TRBJ2-3; D: TRBD1; DNA: TGTGCCAGCACTGGGACAGGGGAGCGGAATACGCAGTATTTT; CDR3: CASTGTGERNTQYF
size: hyperexpanded; length: 10; V: TRBV6-6; J: TRBJ2-1; D: .; DNA: TGTGCCAGCATCGGCGAGCGACCGTTCTTC; CDR3: CASIGERPFF
size: .; length: 15; V: TRBV6-5; J: TRBJ1-2; D: TRBD1; DNA: TGTGCCAGCAGTTACTCGGACAGGGGGCTTAGGGGCTACACCTTC; CDR3: CASSYSDRGLRGYTF
size: .; length: 15; V: TRBV10-3; J: TRBJ2-5; D: .; DNA: TGTGCCATCAGTGAGTCGAAGGCAGGGCGGGAGACCCAGTACTTC; CDR3: CAISESKAGRETQYF
size: .; length: 13; V: TRBV10-1; J: TRBJ2-5; D: TRBD1; DNA: TGCGCCAGCAGGTACAGGGGTCCAGAGACCCAGTACTTC; CDR3: CASRYRGPETQYF
size: .; length: 13; V: TRBV9; J: TRBJ2-1; D: .; DNA: TGTGCCAGCAGCGTAGAGGGGCGGAATGAGCAGTTCTTC; CDR3: CASSVEGRNEQFF
size: .; length: 12; V: TRBV6-1; J: TRBJ2-1; D: .; DNA: TGTGCCAGCATGACGGGTTCTGGTGAGCAGTTCTTC; CDR3: CASMTGSGEQFF
size: .; length: 13; V: TRBV6-1; J: TRBJ2-5; D: .; DNA: TGTGCCAGCACCGCGCCAAATCAAGAGACCCAGTACTTC; CDR3: CASTAPNQETQYF
size: .; length: 17; V: TRBV27; J: TRBJ2-1; D: TRBD2; DNA: TGTGCCAGCAGTTTTTTTTACGCGGGAGGCCACAGCGTTGAGCAGTTCTTC; CDR3: CASSFFYAGGHSVEQFF
size: .; length: 16; V: TRBV6-1; J: TRBJ1-5; D: TRBD1; DNA: TGTGCCAGCAGGGTTTTCGGGACAGGGGCAAACCAGCCCCAGCATTTT; CDR3: CASRVFGTGANQPQHF
size: large; length: 12; V: TRBV6-5; J: TRBJ2-7; D: .; DNA: TGTGCCAGCGTTGGGGGGCTGGGCGAGCAGTACTTC; CDR3: CASVGGLGEQYF
size: .; length: 17; V: TRBV6-1; J: TRBJ2-3; D: .; DNA: TGTGCCAGCCGCCATTCTCCGGGAGCCGAGCTGGCAGATACGCAGTATTTT; CDR3: CASRHSPGAELADTQYF
size: few; length: 16; V: TRBV10-3; J: TRBJ2-1; D: TRBD2; DNA: TGTGCCACCTCGGGAGCGGGAGGGAGCTCCTACAATGAGCAGTTCTTC; CDR3: CATSGAGGSSYNEQFF
size: few; length: 16; V: TRBV28; J: TRBJ2-3; D: .; DNA: TGTGCCAGCATCCGACTTAGACAGGGAGGGACAGATACGCAGTATTTT; CDR3: CASIRLRQGGTDTQYF
size: .; length: 12; V: TRBV27; J: TRBJ2-3; D: .; DNA: TGTGCCAGCGATCAAGACCCGGGGCCGCAGTACTTT; CDR3: CASDQDPGPQYF
size: medium-sized; length: 15; V: TRBV7-2; J: TRBJ2-5; D: TRBD1; DNA: TGTGCCAGCAGCCAACAGGGGATTTCGCAGGAGACCCAGTACTTC; CDR3: CASSQQGISQETQYF
size: few; length: 13; V: TRBV6-4; J: TRBJ2-1; D: TRBD1; DNA: TGTGCCAGCAGTGACAGGGGGCACAATGAGCAGTTCTTC; CDR3: CASSDRGHNEQFF
size: .; length: 16; V: TRBV27; J: TRBJ2-5; D: TRBD2; DNA: TGTGCCAGCAGTTCACGACTAGCGGGAGGCACAGAGACCCAGTACTTC; CDR3: CASSSRLAGGTETQYF
size: medium-sized; length: 14; V: TRBV27; J: TRBJ2-5; D: TRBD2; DNA: TGTGCCAGTACACCGGGACTAGCGGGAGGGTGGCAGTACTTC; CDR3: CASTPGLAGGWQYF
size: medium-sized; length: 14; V: TRBV27; J: TRBJ2-5; D: TRBD1; DNA: TGTGCCAGCAGGGGCTCGGACAGGGGGCGTGAGCAGTACTTC; CDR3: CASRGSDRGREQYF
size: .; length: 15; V: TRBV7-2; J: TRBJ2-3; D: .; DNA: TGTGCCAGCAGCTTTTTGAAGACTGTCACAGATACGCAGTATTTT; CDR3: CASSFLKTVTDTQYF
size: .; length: 14; V: TRBV7-2; J: TRBJ2-1; D: .; DNA: TGTGCCAGCAGCTTAGCGAGAGCGTCCTACGAGCAGTTCTTC; CDR3: CASSLARASYEQFF
size: .; length: 17; V: TRBV6-1; J: TRBJ2-4; D: .; DNA: TGTGCCAGCAGCCGCACAGGGTGGGGAGGAACCAAAAACATTCAGTACTTC; CDR3: CASSRTGWGGTKNIQYF
size: large; length: 14; V: TRBV6-5; J: TRBJ2-2; D: .; DNA: TGTGCCAGCAGTTCAGGCAGGGACCCCGGGGAGCTGTTTTTT; CDR3: CASSSGRDPGELFF
size: .; length: 16; V: TRBV6-1; J: TRBJ2-3; D: TRBD1; DNA: TGTGCCAGCAGTGAACGCACAGGGGTTTTGACAGATACGCAGTATTTT; CDR3: CASSERTGVLTDTQYF
size: .; length: 13; V: TRBV11-3; J: TRBJ1-1; D: .; DNA: TGTGCCAGCAGCTTAGGCGGTAACACTGAAGCTTTCTTT; CDR3: CASSLGGNTEAFF
size: medium-sized; length: 14; V: TRBV6-5; J: TRBJ2-7; D: TRBD1; DNA: TGTGCCAGCAGTTACCGGGACAGGACCTACGAGCAGTACTTC; CDR3: CASSYRDRTYEQYF
size: medium-sized; length: 14; V: TRBV6-1; J: TRBJ2-2; D: .; DNA: TGTGCCAGCAGTGTGGGCCAGGAGACCGGGGAGCTGTTTTTT; CDR3: CASSVGQETGELFF
size: once; length: 18; V: TRBV6-5; J: TRBJ1-1; D: TRBD1; DNA: TGTGCCAGCAGTTCTAGGGACAGGGGACTCAATTCAAACACTGAAGCTTTCTTT; CDR3: CASSSRDRGLNSNTEAFF
size: .; length: 15; V: TRBV12-3/TRBV12-4; J: TRBJ2-1; D: .; DNA: TGTGCCAGCAGCCCCCGGAGTGGACCTCAAAATGAGCAGTTCTTC; CDR3: CASSPRSGPQNEQFF
size: .; length: 16; V: TRBV7-9; J: TRBJ2-7; D: TRBD1; DNA: TGTGCCAGCAGTTTTCTAGACGGGACAGGGACCTACGAGCAGTACTTC; CDR3: CASSFLDGTGTYEQYF
size: .; length: 16; V: TRBV6-5; J: TRBJ2-5; D: .; DNA: TGTGCCAGCGTTGGGCTCGGGGGCGGCTACACAGAGACCCAGTACTTC; CDR3: CASVGLGGGYTETQYF
size: .; length: 17; V: TRBV6-1; J: TRBJ2-6; D: .; DNA: .; CDR3: CASTGIGVGSGAYVQTF
size: once; length: 13; V: TRBV27; J: TRBJ1-2; D: .; DNA: TGTGCCAGCAGTTTAGGCAGAAGCTATGGCTACACCTTC; CDR3: CASSLGRSYGYTF
size: .; length: 15; V: TRBV20-1; J: TRBJ2-3; D: .; DNA: TGCAGTGCTAGCCCGGACAGCCCTAGCACAGATACGCAGTATTTT; CDR3: CSASPDSPSTDTQYF
size: .; length: 14; V: TRBV27; J: TRBJ1-2; D: TRBD1; DNA: TGTGCCAGCAGCAGCGGACAGGGTCGGCGTGGCTACACCTTC; CDR3: CASSSGQGRRGYTF
size: few; length: 14; V: TRBV6-1; J: TRBJ2-1; D: TRBD1; DNA: TGTGCCAGCAGAACCGGGACAGCCAGCGAGACCCAGTTCTTC; CDR3: CASRTGTASETQFF
size: .; length: 13; V: TRBV27; J: TRBJ2-5; D: .; DNA: TGTGCCAGCAGGGGCAGGGGGGGCGACGTCCTGTACTTC; CDR3: CASRGRGGDVLYF
size: .; length: 16; V: TRBV10-2; J: TRBJ2-5; D: .; DNA: TGCGCCAGCAGTGAGCATCTCGGACGGCAAAAAGAGACCCAGTACTTC; CDR3: CASSEHLGRQKETQYF
size: .; length: 13; V: TRBV27; J: TRBJ2-1; D: .; DNA: TGTGCCAGCAGTTTATCTCATAGGAATGAGCAGTTCTTC; CDR3: CASSLSHRNEQFF
size: few; length: 15; V: TRBV10-1; J: TRBJ2-2; D: .; DNA: TGCGCCAGCAGTGAGGGGCGGACCGACACCGGGGAGCTGTTTTTT; CDR3: CASSEGRTDTGELFF
size: .; length: 17; V: TRBV6-1; J: TRBJ2-5; D: .; DNA: TGTGCCAGCACCGGGATAGGGGTTGGTTCTGGCTCCTACGACCAGTACTTC; CDR3: CASTGIGVGSGSYDQYF
size: few; length: 17; V: TRBV10-3; J: TRBJ1-5; D: TRBD1; DNA: TGTGCCATCAGTGGCGGGGGACAGGGTTCGAGCAATCAGCCCCAGCATTTT; CDR3: CAISGGGQGSSNQPQHF
size: .; length: 15; V: TRBV7-9; J: TRBJ2-1; D: TRBD1; DNA: TGTGCCAGCAGCGACGCAGGGGGCCTTTATGATGAGCAGTTCTTC; CDR3: CASSDAGGLYDEQFF
size: .; length: 13; V: TRBV20-1; J: TRBJ2-5; D: .; DNA: TGCAGTGCTAGGTTGGACGCCGGGGAGACCCAGTACTTC; CDR3: CSARLDAGETQYF
size: .; length: 14; V: TRBV6-2/TRBV6-3; J: TRBJ2-2; D: .; DNA: TGTGCCAGCAAGTGGGGCTTAAACACCGGGGAGCTGTTTTTT; CDR3: CASKWGLNTGELFF
size: .; length: 13; V: TRBV18; J: TRBJ2-5; D: .; DNA: TGTGCCAGCTCACCATCGGTTCAAGAGACCCAGTACTTC; CDR3: CASSPSVQETQYF
size: .; length: 15; V: TRBV6-1; J: TRBJ2-1; D: .; DNA: TGTGCCAGCAGTCTTGATACTAGGCCCGGCAATGAGCAGTTCTTC; CDR3: CASSLDTRPGNEQFF
size: few; length: 15; V: TRBV27; J: TRBJ2-5; D: TRBD2; DNA: TGTGCCAGCAGTTTTAGCGGGAGGGCCCTTCCGACCCAGTACTTC; CDR3: CASSFSGRALPTQYF
size: .; length: 13; V: TRBV5-8; J: TRBJ1-2; D: .; DNA: TGTGCCAGCAGCCTTTGGAGGGGCTTGGGCTACACCTTC; CDR3: CASSLWRGLGYTF
size: .; length: 14; V: TRBV7-3; J: TRBJ2-3; D: TRBD2; DNA: TGTGCGGGCAGCGGGGGCCCTGAGGCAGATACGCAGTATTTC; CDR3: CAGSGGPEADTQYF